The 22 T cell receptor beta chains reported below all come from one sample, sequenced in a study of CD8+CD57+ T cells in acquired aplastic anemia. Researchers used genomic DNA as the template to profile TCR beta VDJ and CDR3. TCRdb used MiXCR to reprocess the reads, holding one entry per CDR3 protein. This sample yields about 210,000 distinct CDR3 sequences, of which roughly 55% are seen a single time; 25% to 30% belongs to the top ten. Material for sequencing was sorted CD4+, CD8+, or CD8+CD57+ T cells (not recorded which) from PBMCs. The receptors stem from a human donor in good health.

This clonotype was counted ten times or more. This chain uses TRBV5-1 with TRBJ2-7, with TRBD2 identical over 8 bases. The germline V gene has CDR1 SGHRS and CDR2 YFSETQ. There are 13 residues in the CDR3. J lost 3 bases, V lost 6 bases, and 5 bases had no gene match. The CDR3 loop is CASTAGAIYEQYF. The CDR3 DNA is TGCGCCAGCACAGCGGGAGCCATCTACGAGCAGTACTTC. The full variable domain, in which reference TRBV5-1 and TRBJ2-7 provide the parts outside the CDR3, is KAGVTQTPRYLIKTRGQQVTLSCSPISGHRSVSWYQQTPGQGLQFLFEYFSETQRNKGNFPGRFSGRQFSNSRSEMNVSTLELGDSALYLCASTAGAIYEQYFGPGTRLTVT.

This chain links TRBV15 with TRBJ2-7; TRBD1 aligns across 9 bases. V was clipped by 5 bases and J by 5 bases; unmatched bases: 13. The CDR3 has 16 residues. Germline loops: CDR1 LNHNV, CDR2 YYDKDF (reference sequence). CDR3 sequence: CATSQFSGTGSDEQYF. The DNA for the CDR3 is TGTGCCACCAGCCAATTTTCCGGGACAGGGTCCGACGAGCAGTACTTC.

The chain uses TRBV20-1 and TRBJ2-7; the D gene could be TRBD1 or TRBD2 (9 bases each). Germline assignment: CDR1 DFQATT and CDR2 SNEGSKA (reference sequence). With 1 base removed from V and 3 bases from J, the gap between germline ends came to 19 bases. The CDR3 covers 16 residues. The CDR3 spells CSARVPLAGQGYEQYF. The CDR3 coding sequence is TGCAGTGCTAGAGTTCCTCTAGCGGGACAGGGCTACGAGCAGTACTTC.

J is TRBJ1-2 and V is TRBV4-1; D uncertain. Germline V lookup: CDR1 MGHRA, CDR2 YSYEKL. The V gene lost 0 bases and the J gene lost 6 bases, with 8 bases spanning the gap. The CDR3 totals 13 residues. The CDR3 loop reads CASSQDYGDGYTF. The CDR3 DNA reads TGCGCCAGCAGCCAAGATTACGGCGATGGCTACACCTTC.

The chain recombines TRBV20-1 with TRBJ2-7; 11 bases line up with TRBD2. Trimming at V came to 1 base and at J to 6 bases, leaving 2 bases not matched to a gene. CDR3 length: 13 residues. Germline V CDR1 and CDR2: DFQATT, SNEGSKA (reference sequence). CDR3 sequence reads: CSARVLAGGEQYF. The CDR3 bases are TGCAGTGCTAGAGTCCTAGCGGGAGGCGAGCAGTACTTC.

V and J are TRBV7-3 and TRBJ1-1; no reliable D call. CDR1 SGHTA and CDR2 FQGTGA come from the germline V gene. Deletions cut 4 bases from V and 3 bases from J, with 15 bases between. This CDR3 spans 15 amino acids. For the CDR3, the DNA is TGTGCCAGCAGCTCCATGACTAGCGGGGACACTGAAGCTTTCTTT. Amino acid sequence: CASSSMTSGDTEAFF.

The chain couples TRBV19 to TRBJ1-5, with TRBD1 matching 11 bases. Germline CDR1 and CDR2: LNHDA and SQIVND (reference sequence). This CDR3 is 13 amino acids long. Unmatched junction bases numbered 6, after V lost 9 bases and J lost 8 bases. The CDR3 sequence is CASSWDRGEPQHF. The CDR3 nucleotides are TGTGCCAGCAGCTGGGACAGGGGGGAGCCCCAGCATTTT.

This chain uses TRBV7-3 with TRBJ2-3, with D unclear. The CDR3 is 13 amino acids. The germline CDR1 and CDR2 sequences are SGHTA and FQGTGA. Trimming removed 4 bases at V and 0 bases at J, with 5 bases between. The CDR3 DNA reads TGTGCCAGCAGCTCTCAAAGCACAGATACGCAGTATTTT. It is translated as CASSSQSTDTQYF.

There are a few counts of this clonotype. This sequence joins TRBV20-1 and TRBJ2-1; TRBD2 matches 9 bases. There are 15 residues in the CDR3. The V gene's germline CDR1 is DFQATT and CDR2 SNEGSKA (reference sequence). J gave up 8 bases and V 5 bases, and 13 bases lay outside the gene matches. The CDR3 is CSAAPPAGGRDEQFF. The CDR3 DNA reads TGCAGTGCTGCCCCCCCCGCGGGAGGGCGCGATGAGCAGTTCTTC.

A remark on this clonotype: The final CDR3 position lacks the conserved phenylalanine or tryptophan, pointing to a likely read error. The chain couples TRBV4-1 to TRBJ2-7; D may match TRBD1 or TRBD2 (5 bases each). The CDR3 has 16 residues. Germline CDR1 is MGHRA and CDR2 is YSYEKL. The CDR3 DNA follows: TGCGCGAGCAGCCAAGAGGGACCGATAAGCTCCTACGAGCAGTACCTC. Translated, it gives CASSQEGPISSYEQYL.

The V and J genes are TRBV6-5 and TRBJ2-5; 11 positions agree with TRBD2. The V gene end was trimmed by 6 bases and the J gene end by 1 base; junction bases not matched to a gene: 1. Germline CDR1 is MNHEY and CDR2 is SVGAGI. The CDR3 consists of 14 residues. CDR3 DNA sequence: TGTGCCAGCAGGGGGACTAGCGGCCAAGAGACCCAGTACTTC. Its translation: CASRGTSGQETQYF.

This clonotype occurred a few times. The rearrangement links TRBV29-1 to TRBJ1-1, with TRBD1 matching over 10 bases. The CDR3 contains 13 residues. V dropped 3 bases and J dropped 4; count of bases not matched to a gene: 2. CDR1 is SQVTM, CDR2 ANQGSEA, per germline. The DNA for the CDR3 is TGCAGCGTTGAGGGACAGGGGAGCACTGAAGCTTTCTTT. It codes for CSVEGQGSTEAFF.

The table lists this clonotype with many counts. The chain has TRBV5-1 and TRBJ2-7, with D possibly TRBD1 on 6 matching bases. This CDR3 spans 14 amino acids. V dropped 0 bases and J dropped 2 bases, with 9 bases sitting between them. CDR1 and CDR2 (germline): SGHRS, YFSETQ. Here the CDR3 DNA reads TGCGCCAGCAGCTTGGGGGACAATCCCTACGAGCAGTACTTC. It codes for CASSLGDNPYEQYF. Drawing the rest from reference TRBV5-1 and TRBJ2-7, the complete variable domain is KAGVTQTPRYLIKTRGQQVTLSCSPISGHRSVSWYQQTPGQGLQFLFEYFSETQRNKGNFPGRFSGRQFSNSRSEMNVSTLELGDSALYLCASSLGDNPYEQYFGPGTRLTVT.

V usage is TRBV5-1 and J usage is TRBJ2-2; 11 bases fit TRBD2. This CDR3 comprises 15 residues. The trim removed 6 bases at V and 7 bases at J, leaving 8 bases unmatched. The germline V gene encodes CDR1 SGHRS and CDR2 YFSETQ. CDR3 nucleotides: TGCGCCAGCAACGAACTAGCGGGAGCTGTCGGGGAGCTGTTTTTT. Its translation is CASNELAGAVGELFF.

The chain recombines TRBV24-1 with TRBJ1-4, with 7 bases identical to TRBD1. The CDR3 runs to 21 residues. Germline V CDR1 and CDR2: KGHDR, SFDVKD. The V segment lost 8 bases and the J segment 4 bases; nucleotides outside the gene matches: 27. Here the CDR3 reads CATTGPGSKCPDREGNEKLFF. The CDR3 nucleotides read TGTGCCACCACGGGCCCAGGCAGCAAGTGTCCCGACAGGGAAGGTAATGAAAAACTGTTTTTT.

The chain joins TRBV7-8 to TRBJ2-7, with D possibly matching TRBD2 (5 bases). Trimming cost V 3 bases and J 4 bases, with 13 bases left between them. The germline V gene has CDR1 SGHVS and CDR2 FQNEAQ. The CDR3 runs 14 residues. The CDR3 sequence is CASSLRAPGYEQYF. The CDR3 nucleotides read TGTGCCAGCAGCTTGAGGGCCCCGGGATACGAGCAGTACTTC.

The J gene is TRBJ2-5, the V gene TRBV20-1; D is possibly TRBD2 (5 bases). This CDR3 contains 13 residues. The ends were cut back, 5 bases at V and 2 bases at J, with 12 bases in the middle. Germline V gives CDR1 DFQATT, CDR2 SNEGSKA (reference sequence). The CDR3 DNA reads TGCAGTGCTGAAGTTCGGGGTCAAGAGACCCAGTACTTC. It codes for CSAEVRGQETQYF.

As for this clonotype: This likely comes from a read error, as the CDR3 has no conserved phenylalanine or tryptophan at its end. The DNA of the CDR3 is TGCGCCAGCAGCCCAGGACAGCCGAACACTGAAGCTTTCTCT. Encoded protein: CASSPGQPNTEAFS. The chain recombines TRBV4-1 with TRBJ1-1, with D maybe TRBD1 (6 bases). Germline CDR1 reads MGHRA; CDR2 reads YSYEKL. This CDR3 has 14 amino acids. Trimming removed 4 bases from V and 1 base from J, with 10 bases in between.

This clonotype was counted between two and nine times. This rearrangement joins TRBV10-3 to TRBJ2-7, with 9 bases identical to TRBD2. Germline values: CDR1 ENHRY, CDR2 SYGVKD. V lost 3 bases to trimming and J lost 4 bases; unmatched junction nucleotides: 4. The CDR3 is made up of 14 amino acids. The CDR3 region is CAISDEREVYEQYF. CDR3 sequence (DNA): TGTGCCATCAGTGATGAGCGGGAGGTTTACGAGCAGTACTTC.

The chain employs TRBV15 and TRBJ1-1, with a weak D call TRBD1 (5 bases). CDR1 LNHNV and CDR2 YYDKDF come from the germline V gene (reference sequence). The CDR3 runs 14 residues. V was trimmed by 0 bases and J by 5 bases, leaving 10 bases between them. The chain's CDR3 is CATSRDAGRTEAFF. DNA of the CDR3: TGTGCCACCAGCAGAGACGCAGGGAGGACTGAAGCTTTCTTT.

The chain combines TRBV7-9 with TRBJ2-1, with 9 nucleotides matching TRBD1. This CDR3 spans 18 amino acids. The V gene's germline CDR1 is SEHNR and CDR2 FQNEAQ (reference sequence). V trimming: 1 base; J trimming: 8 bases; junction bases outside the gene matches: 15. This CDR3 reads CASSLGDTGTGFEYEQFF. CDR3 coding DNA: TGTGCCAGCAGCTTAGGCGACACCGGGACAGGGTTTGAATATGAGCAGTTCTTC.

The chain combines TRBV2 with TRBJ2-1; D might be TRBD2 (6 bases). V lost 4 bases to trimming and J lost 1 base, with 14 bases between them. Germline V gene data show CDR1 as SNHLY and CDR2 as FYNNEI. CDR3 length: 16 residues. This CDR3 is CASSGRASDSYNEQFF. In DNA, the CDR3 is TGTGCCAGCAGTGGCAGGGCTAGCGATTCCTACAATGAGCAGTTCTTC. The full variable domain, in which reference TRBV2 and TRBJ2-1 provide the parts outside the CDR3, is EPEVTQTPSHQVTQMGQEVILRCVPISNHLYFYWYRQILGQKVEFLVSFYNNEISEKSEIFDDQFSVERPDGSNFTLKIRSTKLEDSAMYFCASSGRASDSYNEQFFGPGTRLTVL.